The T cell receptor beta chain described here comes from a study of tumor-infiltrating lymphocytes in primary liver carcinoma. Study summary: Both sexes were represented among patients, who were 30 to 69 years old.

With 500 ng total RNA as template and a constant-region primer, TCR beta cDNA was made. What produced the TCR beta libraries was three nested multiplex PCR rounds using slightly modified ARM-PCR. Running 10 cycles apiece, the first two PCR rounds relied on TRBV1-TRBV30 forward primers together with a C-beta reverse primer. TCRdb fed the multiplex PCR reads into MiXCR, producing one record per CDR3 protein. In the table there are approximately 64,000 distinct CDR3 sequences, about two thirds of which are singletons. The CDR3 length is 18 residues. Germline V gene sequence: CDR1 SGHRS, CDR2 YFSETQ. V lost 5 bases to trimming and J lost 3 bases, with 25 bases between them. Each 20-30 mg portion of unsorted bulk tissue served as the source for co-extraction of RNA and DNA. All patients had surgically resected primary liver carcinoma.

Sequences were obtained from liver tumor tissue from sampling region 4. The subset here: tumor region T4, right-lateral pole. The TCR comes from a man between 35 and 55 years old with primary liver carcinoma and hepatitis B virus infection. V and J are TRBV5-1 and TRBJ2-3; maybe TRBD2 (5 bases). CDR3 residues: CASRFGLRLGTLTDTQYF. The CDR3 region has the DNA TGCGCCAGCAGATTTGGACTCCGACTGGGAACCCTAACAGATACGCAGTATTTT. Full variable domain (outside the CDR3, taken from reference TRBV5-1 and TRBJ2-3): KAGVTQTPRYLIKTRGQQVTLSCSPISGHRSVSWYQQTPGQGLQFLFEYFSETQRNKGNFPGRFSGRQFSNSRSEMNVSTLELGDSALYLCASRFGLRLGTLTDTQYFGPGTRLTVL.